These T cell receptor beta chains were read from a single sample in a study of T-cell reconstitution after alpha-beta-depleted transplantation in children. TCRdb re-called the PCR reads with MiXCR, one entry per CDR3 protein. The table records a few hundred thousand distinct CDR3 sequences, roughly 9.5% of them present only once. Sequenced material: PBMCs from the stem cell graft donor, taken from the stem cell graft. The receptor source for this set is a human donor who donated a stem cell graft to a child with SCID. The CDR3 runs from the conserved cysteine through the conserved F or W. A D gene is named only where the DNA matches it firmly. Some rows have no size entry. The others give once, few or many, or a class for an expanded clone.

j_call | v_call | d_call | clone_size | cdr3_aa | cdr3_nt
TRBJ1-1 | TRBV5-1 | TRBD1 | few | CASSPERTGNTEAFF | TGCGCCAGCAGCCCGGAACGGACAGGGAACACTGAAGCTTTCTTT
TRBJ2-5 | TRBV29-1 | - | few | CSVETRETQYF | TGCAGCGTCGAGACTAGAGAGACCCAGTACTTC
TRBJ2-1 | TRBV7-6 | - | - | CASSLAPPSGSYNEQFF | TGTGCCAGCAGCTTAGCCCCCCCGTCAGGGAGCTACAATGAGCAGTTCTTC
TRBJ2-3 | TRBV25-1 | TRBD1 | few | CASSAGRTGTVTDTQYF | TGTGCCAGCAGTGCCGGGCGGACGGGGACAGTTACAGATACGCAGTATTTT
TRBJ2-5 | TRBV2 | TRBD1 | few | CASSTRRDSTQETQYF | TGTGCCAGCAGTACCAGACGGGACAGCACCCAAGAGACCCAGTACTTC
TRBJ2-3 | TRBV12-3/TRBV12-4 | TRBD1 | - | CASRPGQGRTDTQYF | TGTGCCAGCAGACCGGGACAGGGTCGCACAGATACGCAGTATTTT
TRBJ2-7 | TRBV12-5 | TRBD1 | few | CASAEDRVEQYF | TGTGCTAGTGCCGAAGACAGGGTCGAGCAGTACTTC
TRBJ1-3 | TRBV7-2 | - | many | CASSLLSGTGNTIYF | TGTGCCAGCAGCTTATTATCGGGCACTGGAAACACCATATATTTT
TRBJ2-3 | TRBV20-1 | - | many | CSARARLPTGTDTQYF | TGCAGTGCTAGAGCCCGACTACCCACGGGGACAGATACGCAGTATTTT
TRBJ2-5 | TRBV5-1 | TRBD1 | - | CASSLQGERQETQYF | TGCGCCAGCAGCTTACAGGGGGAGAGGCAAGAGACCCAGTACTTC
TRBJ2-7 | TRBV19 | - | - | CASSPLPNRAYEQYF | TGTGCCAGTAGTCCACTCCCGAACAGAGCCTACGAGCAGTACTTC
TRBJ1-2 | TRBV5-1 | - | few | CASRPTPDSRNGYTF | TGCGCCAGCAGACCTACCCCGGACAGTCGCAATGGCTACACCTTC
TRBJ2-3 | TRBV6-5 | TRBD2 | - | CASSYGLAGDTDTQYF | TGTGCCAGCAGTTACGGGCTAGCGGGGGACACAGATACGCAGTATTTT
TRBJ2-6 | TRBV3-1 | - | - | CASSQCDTNSGANVLTF | TGTGCCAGCAGCCAATGCGATACAAACTCTGGGGCCAACGTCCTGACTTTC
TRBJ1-2 | TRBV6-2/TRBV6-3 | - | - | CASSSGQNGYTF | TGTGCCAGCAGCTCAGGACAGAATGGCTACACCTTC
TRBJ2-7 | TRBV4-1 | - | few | CASSQDSRAYEQYF | TGCGCCAGCAGCCAAGATTCCAGGGCCTACGAGCAGTACTTC
TRBJ2-5 | TRBV2 | TRBD2 | few | CASKLAEETQYF | TGTGCCAGCAAACTAGCGGAAGAGACCCAGTACTTC
TRBJ2-7 | TRBV19 | - | - | CASSSGPPCEQYF | TGTGCCAGTAGTAGTGGACCTCCCTGCGAGCAGTACTTC
TRBJ2-1 | TRBV11-2 | - | - | CASSTDGRSYNEQFF | TGTGCCAGCAGCACCGACGGCAGGTCATACAATGAGCAGTTCTTC
TRBJ2-3 | TRBV5-1 | TRBD2 | many | CASSLVAGTRFADTQYF | TGCGCCAGCAGCTTAGTAGCGGGGACGAGGTTTGCAGATACGCAGTATTTT
TRBJ1-2 | TRBV12-3/TRBV12-4 | TRBD1 | few | CASSSGQGFSCTF | TGTGCCAGCAGTTCTGGACAGGGTTTCAGTTGCACCTTC
TRBJ1-1 | TRBV5-1 | - | few | CASSSGGREITEAFF | TGCGCCAGCAGCTCCGGGGGCAGGGAGATCACTGAAGCTTTCTTT
TRBJ2-7 | TRBV20-1 | TRBD1 | few | CSARSQDRLPYEQYF | TGCAGTGCTAGGAGCCAGGACAGGTTACCCTACGAGCAGTACTTC
TRBJ2-1 | TRBV6-5 | TRBD2 | - | CASSYSSGDYNEQFF | TGTGCCAGCAGTTACTCTAGCGGGGATTACAATGAGCAGTTCTTC
TRBJ2-3 | TRBV5-6 | TRBD2 | - | CASSPGGRDTQYF | TGTGCCAGCAGCCCGGGAGGCCGCGATACGCAGTATTTT
TRBJ2-7 | TRBV12-3/TRBV12-4 | - | many | CASSLGSTSYEQYF | TGTGCCAGCTCGCTAGGAAGTACCTCCTACGAGCAGTACTTC
TRBJ2-7 | TRBV5-1 | - | - | CASSVGLINYEQYF | TGCGCCAGCAGCGTGGGACTCATAAACTACGAGCAGTACTTC
TRBJ2-7 | TRBV12-3/TRBV12-4 | - | few | CASSPRSGGEQYF | TGTGCCAGCAGTCCACGTTCGGGTGGCGAGCAGTACTTC
TRBJ2-5 | TRBV20-1 | - | few | CSASWEGALETQYF | TGCAGTGCTAGCTGGGAGGGGGCGTTGGAGACCCAGTACTTC
TRBJ2-7 | TRBV20-1 | TRBD1 | - | CSASLGQGRREQYF | TGCAGTGCTAGTTTGGGACAGGGACGACGCGAGCAGTACTTC
TRBJ2-3 | TRBV7-9 | TRBD1 | - | CASSLTDRGTDTQYF | TGTGCCAGCAGCTTAACGGACAGGGGCACAGATACGCAGTATTTT
TRBJ2-1 | TRBV6-1 | - | - | CASRQNTYNEQFF | TGTGCCAGCAGACAGAATACTTACAATGAGCAGTTCTTC
TRBJ1-5 | TRBV12-3/TRBV12-4 | TRBD1 | - | CASSLGQGVGNQPQHF | TGTGCCAGCAGTCTAGGACAGGGGGTTGGCAATCAGCCCCAGCATTTT
TRBJ2-7 | TRBV7-3 | TRBD2 | few | CASSLAPGGDYEQYF | TGTGCCAGCAGCTTAGCCCCCGGGGGGGACTACGAGCAGTACTTC
TRBJ1-2 | TRBV6-1 | - | many | CASHGQFNYGYTF | TGTGCCAGCCACGGACAGTTCAACTATGGCTACACCTTC
TRBJ2-1 | TRBV5-1 | - | - | CASSLRDTQFF | TGCGCCAGCAGCTTGCGGGACACGCAGTTCTTC
TRBJ1-2 | TRBV12-3/TRBV12-4 | - | few | CASSRKTGTGYGYTF | TGTGCCAGCAGCCGCAAAACAGGAACCGGCTATGGCTACACCTTC
TRBJ2-1 | TRBV20-1 | - | - | CSARDPGQSYNEQFF | TGCAGTGCTAGAGATCCCGGACAGTCCTACAATGAGCAGTTCTTC
TRBJ2-7 | TRBV9 | - | few | CASSQTSSYEQYF | TGTGCCAGCAGCCAAACTAGCTCCTACGAGCAGTACTTC
TRBJ2-2 | TRBV9 | - | - | CASSVDLQGIAGELFF | TGTGCCAGCAGCGTAGATTTGCAGGGAATCGCCGGGGAGCTGTTTTTT
TRBJ2-7 | TRBV4-1 | TRBD1 | few | CASSQERQGSSYEQYF | TGCGCCAGCAGCCAAGAAAGACAGGGTTCCTCCTACGAGCAGTACTTC
TRBJ2-7 | TRBV20-1 | TRBD1 | - | CSARDRDRGDLYEQYF | TGCAGTGCTAGAGATCGGGACAGGGGAGATCTCTACGAGCAGTACTTC
TRBJ1-4 | TRBV12-3/TRBV12-4 | - | - | CASTLGQLNGEKLFF | TGTGCCAGCACTTTGGGGCAGTTGAACGGTGAAAAACTGTTTTTT
TRBJ2-1 | TRBV20-1 | - | - | CSAYQGGQTNEQFF | TGCAGTGCCTACCAGGGGGGACAGACGAATGAGCAGTTCTTC
TRBJ2-1 | TRBV5-6 | - | few | CASSLSGYSYNEQFF | TGTGCCAGCAGCTTGTCGGGTTACTCCTACAATGAGCAGTTCTTC